This entry describes one TCR beta chain. With V trimmed by 3 bases and J by 5 bases, 12 bases remained unmatched. CDR3 length: 16 residues. Looked up from germline, CDR1 is KGHSH and CDR2 is LQKENI. The sample originates from a study of shared clonotypes between healthy human individuals. Naive CD4+ cells were CD45RA-selected; the remaining cells were memory. Genomic DNA of every subset was divided equally among multiple immunoSEQ plates. TCRdb's table, derived via immunoSEQ multiplex PCR, lists solely in-frame clones and lacks some. The table has millions of clones, more than 80% seen once; the top ten hold under 0.15%.

Input material: naive CD4+ T cells sorted from blood. Regarding subset: CD45RA+ positively selected. The receptor was isolated from a man in his late teens or twenties in good health. The rearrangement uses TRBV18 and TRBJ1-2, with 7 bases lining up with TRBD1. DNA of the CDR3: TGTGCCAGCTCACCCTATTACGGGACAGAACCATATGGCTACACCTTC. Its translation is CASSPYYGTEPYGYTF.